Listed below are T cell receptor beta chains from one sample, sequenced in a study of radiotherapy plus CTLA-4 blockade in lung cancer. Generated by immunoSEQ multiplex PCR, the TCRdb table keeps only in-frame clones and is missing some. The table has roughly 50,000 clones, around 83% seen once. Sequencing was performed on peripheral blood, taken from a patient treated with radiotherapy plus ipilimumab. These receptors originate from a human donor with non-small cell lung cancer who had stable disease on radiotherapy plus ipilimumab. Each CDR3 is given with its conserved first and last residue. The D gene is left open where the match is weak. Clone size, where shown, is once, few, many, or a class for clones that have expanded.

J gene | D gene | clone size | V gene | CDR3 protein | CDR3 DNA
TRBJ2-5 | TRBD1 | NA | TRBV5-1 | CASSPGQGNMETQYF | TGCGCCAGCAGCCCGGGACAGGGGAACATGGAGACCCAGTACTTC
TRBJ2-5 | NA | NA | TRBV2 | CASSTRGSEQYF | TGTGCCAGCAGTACCCGGGGTTCTGAGCAGTACTTC
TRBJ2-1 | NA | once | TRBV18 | CASSPLDRASGEQFF | TGTGCCAGCTCACCTCTGGACAGGGCTAGCGGAGAGCAGTTCTTC
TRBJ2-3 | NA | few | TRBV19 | CASSKGRQGTDTQYF | TGTGCCAGTAGTAAGGGGAGACAGGGCACAGATACGCAGTATTTT
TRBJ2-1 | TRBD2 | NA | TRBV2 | CAPAGEDHEQFF | TGTGCCCCAGCGGGAGAGGACCATGAGCAGTTCTTC
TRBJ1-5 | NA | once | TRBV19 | CASSIVDSGNQPQHF | TGTGCCAGTAGTATTGTGGACTCTGGGAATCAGCCCCAGCATTTT
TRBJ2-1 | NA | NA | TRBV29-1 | CSVEGLVGEAEQFF | TGCAGCGTTGAAGGACTAGTAGGAGAGGCTGAGCAGTTCTTC
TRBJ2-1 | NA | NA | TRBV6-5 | CASSSTGLVNEQFF | TGTGCCAGCAGTTCCACAGGGTTGGTCAATGAGCAGTTCTTC
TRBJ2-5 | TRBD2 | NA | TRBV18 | CASSTSGRNPQETQYF | TGTGCCAGCTCCACTAGCGGGAGGAACCCCCAAGAGACCCAGTACTTC
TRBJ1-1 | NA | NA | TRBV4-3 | CASSPGQYSNTEAFF | TGCGCCAGCAGCCCCGGACAGTACTCGAACACTGAAGCTTTCTTT
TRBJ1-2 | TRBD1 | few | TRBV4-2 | CASSQSATGVNYGYTF | TGTGCCAGCAGCCAATCCGCGACAGGGGTTAACTATGGCTACACCTTC
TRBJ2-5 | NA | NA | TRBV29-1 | CSALSDWTRQETQYF | TGCAGCGCTCTATCCGACTGGACACGACAAGAGACCCAGTACTTC
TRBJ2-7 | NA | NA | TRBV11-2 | CASSLELVYEQYF | TGTGCCAGCAGCTTAGAACTAGTCTACGAGCAGTACTTC
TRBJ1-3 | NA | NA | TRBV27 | CASSRGAGNTIYF | TGTGCCAGCAGCAGGGGTGCTGGAAACACCATATATTTT
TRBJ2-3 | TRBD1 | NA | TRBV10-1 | CASSEFARTGAYSTDTQYF | TGCGCCAGCAGTGAGTTTGCCAGGACAGGGGCCTATAGCACAGATACGCAGTATTTT
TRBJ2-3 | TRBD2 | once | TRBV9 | CASSTSGDTDTQYF | TGTGCCAGCAGCACTAGCGGGGACACAGATACGCAGTATTTT
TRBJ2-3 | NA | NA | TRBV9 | CASSVGVAVSTDTQYF | TGTGCCAGCAGCGTTGGGGTAGCGGTTAGCACAGATACGCAGTATTTT
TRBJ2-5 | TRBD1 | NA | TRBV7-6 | CASSLIPGTGGREETQYF | TGTGCCAGCAGCTTAATCCCGGGGACAGGGGGGCGTGAAGAGACCCAGTACTTC
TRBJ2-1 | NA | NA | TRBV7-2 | CASSLGSVYNEQFF | TGTGCCAGCAGCTTAGGCTCGGTATACAATGAGCAGTTCTTC
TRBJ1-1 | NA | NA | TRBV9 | CASSVGGRTEAFF | TGTGCCAGCAGCGTAGGGGGCAGGACTGAAGCTTTCTTT
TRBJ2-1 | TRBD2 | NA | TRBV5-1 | CASSLGTSARLNEQFF | TGCGCCAGCAGCCTAGGGACTAGCGCCCGTCTCAATGAGCAGTTCTTC
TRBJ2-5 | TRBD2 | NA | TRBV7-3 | CASSLTSGSYETQYF | TGTGCCAGCAGCCTAACTAGCGGGAGTTATGAGACCCAGTACTTC
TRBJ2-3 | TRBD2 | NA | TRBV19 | CASSAGRTSGATDTQYF | TGTGCCAGTAGTGCAGGACGGACTAGCGGGGCCACAGATACGCAGTATTTT
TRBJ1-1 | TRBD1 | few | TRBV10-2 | CASSPQGAIPEAFF | TGCGCCAGCAGTCCACAGGGGGCAATCCCTGAAGCTTTCTTT
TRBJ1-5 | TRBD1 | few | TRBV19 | CASSVTGVLGQPQHF | TGTGCCAGTAGTGTCACAGGGGTCCTTGGGCAGCCCCAGCATTTT
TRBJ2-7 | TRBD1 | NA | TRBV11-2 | CASSLLPGQGSYEQYF | TGTGCCAGCAGCTTACTCCCGGGACAGGGGTCCTACGAGCAGTACTTC
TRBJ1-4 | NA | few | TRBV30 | CAWSDDRQVEKLFF | TGTGCCTGGAGTGACGACAGGCAGGTAGAAAAACTGTTTTTT
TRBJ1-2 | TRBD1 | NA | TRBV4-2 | CASSQQGTGSIYGYTF | TGTGCCAGCAGCCAGCAGGGGACAGGTTCCATCTATGGCTACACCTTC
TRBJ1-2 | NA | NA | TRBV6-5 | CASSFGGNYGYTF | TGTGCCAGCAGTTTCGGGGGAAACTATGGCTACACCTTC
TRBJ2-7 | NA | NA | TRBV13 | CASGGGRTSYEQYF | TGTGCCAGCGGGGGGGGGCGGACCTCCTACGAGCAGTACTTC
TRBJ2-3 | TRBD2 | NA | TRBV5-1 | CASSQTTSKDTQYF | TGCGCCAGCAGCCAGACGACTAGCAAGGATACGCAGTATTTT
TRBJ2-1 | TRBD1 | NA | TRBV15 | CATSSRSQGQYNEQFF | TGTGCCACCAGCAGCCGATCACAGGGACAGTACAATGAGCAGTTCTTC
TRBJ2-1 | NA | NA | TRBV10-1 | CASSACRLGSRNEQFF | TGCGCCAGCAGTGCGTGTAGGCTAGGAAGTAGAAATGAGCAGTTCTTC
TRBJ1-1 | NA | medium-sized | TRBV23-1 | CASSQSEQLQAFF | TGCGCCAGCAGTCAATCGGAGCAGCTTCAAGCTTTCTTT